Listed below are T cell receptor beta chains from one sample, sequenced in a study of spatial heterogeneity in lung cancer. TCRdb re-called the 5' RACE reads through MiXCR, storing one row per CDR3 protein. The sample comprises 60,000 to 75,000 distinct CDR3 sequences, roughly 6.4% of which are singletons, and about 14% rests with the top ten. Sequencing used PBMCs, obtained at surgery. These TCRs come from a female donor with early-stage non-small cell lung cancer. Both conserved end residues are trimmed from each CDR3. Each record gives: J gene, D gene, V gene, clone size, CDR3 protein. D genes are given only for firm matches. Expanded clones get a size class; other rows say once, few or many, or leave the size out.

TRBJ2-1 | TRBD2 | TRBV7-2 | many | ASSSWGGGYNEQF
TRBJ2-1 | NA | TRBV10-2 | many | ASSERGGEDEQF
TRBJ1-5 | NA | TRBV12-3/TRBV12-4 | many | ASSPVDRQPQH
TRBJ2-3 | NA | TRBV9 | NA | ASTPEDSTDTQY
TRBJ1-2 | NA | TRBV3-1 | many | ASSRKGYGYT
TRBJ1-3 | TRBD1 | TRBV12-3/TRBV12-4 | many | ASSLDRGRNTIY
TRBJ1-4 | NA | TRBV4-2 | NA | ASSQDPSGLNEKLF
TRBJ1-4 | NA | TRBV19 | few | ASSFQGHPATNEKLF
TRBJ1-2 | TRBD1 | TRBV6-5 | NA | ASSWTGQGNYGYT
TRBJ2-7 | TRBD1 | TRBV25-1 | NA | ASSDPSGTGTYEQY
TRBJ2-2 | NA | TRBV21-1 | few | ASRKMGRASTGELF
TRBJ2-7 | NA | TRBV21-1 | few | ASKEGQGTENEQY
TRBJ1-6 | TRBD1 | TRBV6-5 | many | ASSYSKTGDRDSPLH
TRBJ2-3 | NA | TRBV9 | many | ASSLRADPSTDTQY
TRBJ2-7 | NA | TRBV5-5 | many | ASSLEMWGSEQY
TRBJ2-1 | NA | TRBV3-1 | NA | ASSTLDGSPYNEQF
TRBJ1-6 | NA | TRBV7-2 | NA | ASSYPGGGASPLH
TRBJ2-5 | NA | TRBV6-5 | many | ASSLLGGLETQY
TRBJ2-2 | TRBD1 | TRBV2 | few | ASSEGQGNTGELF
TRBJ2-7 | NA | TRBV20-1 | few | SARDDRRVLYEQY
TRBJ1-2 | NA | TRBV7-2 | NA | ASSSFRRGASYGYT
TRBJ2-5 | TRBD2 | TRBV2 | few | ASSLNRGGPETQY
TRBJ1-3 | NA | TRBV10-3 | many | AISLDGEGTGNTIY
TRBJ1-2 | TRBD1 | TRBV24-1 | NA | ATSDPGQVNYGYT
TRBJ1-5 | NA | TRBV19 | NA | ASSSQWGQPQH
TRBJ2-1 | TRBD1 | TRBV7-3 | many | ASSLPGTGDEQF
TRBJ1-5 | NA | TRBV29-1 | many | SVGSSGDQPQH
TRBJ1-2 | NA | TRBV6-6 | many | ASRSGGTANYGYT
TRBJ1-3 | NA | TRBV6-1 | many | ASSDEGLFSGNTIY
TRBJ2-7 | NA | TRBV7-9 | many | ASSRTREEQY
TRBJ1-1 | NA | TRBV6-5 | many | ASSPRLTEAF
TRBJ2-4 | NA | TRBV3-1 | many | ASSALGGGNKNIQY
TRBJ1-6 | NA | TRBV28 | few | ASTRQDNSPLH
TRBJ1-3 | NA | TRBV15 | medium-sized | ATSRDGSFGNTIY
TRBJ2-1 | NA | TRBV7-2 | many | ASSPLDKQF
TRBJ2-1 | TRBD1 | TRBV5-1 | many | ASSEGQGGNEQF
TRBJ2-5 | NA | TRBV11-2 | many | ASSLAPGAVETQY
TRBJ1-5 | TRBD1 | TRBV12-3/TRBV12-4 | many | ASSPRDRGNQPQH
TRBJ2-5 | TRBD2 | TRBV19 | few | ASTSWGTSGKQETQY
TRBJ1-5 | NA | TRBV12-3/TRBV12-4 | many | ASRGTGNQPQH
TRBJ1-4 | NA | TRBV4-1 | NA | ASSQVSVPNEKLF
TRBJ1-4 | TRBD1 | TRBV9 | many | ASSATGGSGKLF
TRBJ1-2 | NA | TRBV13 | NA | ASSTTGLYGYT
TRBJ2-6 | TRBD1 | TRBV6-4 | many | ASQQPIRDRYTGANVLT
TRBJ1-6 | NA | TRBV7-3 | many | ASSLPGRYSPLH
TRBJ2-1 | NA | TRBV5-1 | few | ASSLGDNNEQF
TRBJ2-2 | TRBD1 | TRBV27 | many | ASSVGGQGAGELF
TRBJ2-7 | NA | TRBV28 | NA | ASRVDVYEQY
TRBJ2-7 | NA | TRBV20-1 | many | SASQFLASEALYYEQY
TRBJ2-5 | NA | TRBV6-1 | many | ASSERGRQETQY
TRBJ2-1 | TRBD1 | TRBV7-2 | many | ASSSPGTGHNEQF